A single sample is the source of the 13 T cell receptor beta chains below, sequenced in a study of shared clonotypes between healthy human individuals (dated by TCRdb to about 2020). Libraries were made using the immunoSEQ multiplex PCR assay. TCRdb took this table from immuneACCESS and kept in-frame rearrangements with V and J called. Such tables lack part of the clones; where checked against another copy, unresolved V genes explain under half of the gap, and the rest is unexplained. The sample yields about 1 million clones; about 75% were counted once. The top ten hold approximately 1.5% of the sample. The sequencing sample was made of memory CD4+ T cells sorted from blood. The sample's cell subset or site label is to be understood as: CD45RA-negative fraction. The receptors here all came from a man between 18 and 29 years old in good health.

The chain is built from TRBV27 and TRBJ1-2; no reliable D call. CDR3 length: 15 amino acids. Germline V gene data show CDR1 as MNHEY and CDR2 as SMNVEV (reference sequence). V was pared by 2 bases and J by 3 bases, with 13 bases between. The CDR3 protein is CASSLVPGAYYGYTF. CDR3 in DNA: TGTGCCAGCAGTTTAGTTCCCGGAGCCTACTATGGCTACACCTTC.

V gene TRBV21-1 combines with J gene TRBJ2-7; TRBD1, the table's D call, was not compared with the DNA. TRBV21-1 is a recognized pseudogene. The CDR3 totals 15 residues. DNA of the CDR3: TGTGCCAGCGTAGAGCCCGGGGACAGCTCCTACGAGCAGTACTTC. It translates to CASVEPGDSSYEQYF.

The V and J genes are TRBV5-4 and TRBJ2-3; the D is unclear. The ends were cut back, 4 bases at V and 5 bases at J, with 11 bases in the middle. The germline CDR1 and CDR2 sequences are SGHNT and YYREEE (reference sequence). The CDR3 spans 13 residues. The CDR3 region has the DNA TGTGCCAGCAGCCCCACTATTGGAGATACGCAGTATTTT. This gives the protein CASSPTIGDTQYF.

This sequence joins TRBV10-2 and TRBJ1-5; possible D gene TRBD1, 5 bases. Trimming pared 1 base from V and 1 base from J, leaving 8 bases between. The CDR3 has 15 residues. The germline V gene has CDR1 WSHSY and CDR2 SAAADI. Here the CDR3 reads CASSEWGVSNQPQHF. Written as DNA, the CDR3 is TGCGCCAGCAGTGAGTGGGGGGTGAGCAATCAGCCCCAGCATTTT.

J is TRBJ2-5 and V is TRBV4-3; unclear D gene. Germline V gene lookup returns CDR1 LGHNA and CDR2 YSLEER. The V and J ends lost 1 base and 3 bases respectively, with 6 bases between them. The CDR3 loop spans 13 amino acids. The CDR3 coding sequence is TGCGCCAGCAGCCAAGCGGTGAAAGAGACCCAGTACTTC. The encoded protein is CASSQAVKETQYF.

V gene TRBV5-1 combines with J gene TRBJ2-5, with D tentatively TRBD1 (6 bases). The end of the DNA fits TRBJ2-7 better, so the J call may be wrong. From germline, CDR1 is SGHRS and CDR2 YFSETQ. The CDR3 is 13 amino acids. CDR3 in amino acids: CASSLQGRYEQYF. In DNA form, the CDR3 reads TGCGCCAGCAGCTTACAGGGACGGTACGAGCAGTACTTC.

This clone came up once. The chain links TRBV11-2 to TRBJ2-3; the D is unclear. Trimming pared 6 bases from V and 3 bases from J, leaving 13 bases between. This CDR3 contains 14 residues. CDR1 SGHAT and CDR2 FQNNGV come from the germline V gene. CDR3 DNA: TGTGCCAGCAGTCAGACTCGGCGGACAGATACGCAGTATTTT. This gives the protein CASSQTRRTDTQYF.

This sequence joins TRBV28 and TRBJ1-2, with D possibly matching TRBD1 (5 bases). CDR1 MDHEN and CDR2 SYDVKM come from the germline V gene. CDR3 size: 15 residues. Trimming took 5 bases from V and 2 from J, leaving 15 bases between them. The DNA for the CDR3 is TGTGCCAGCAGTACCTCGGAGGCAGGGAACTATGGCTACACCTTC. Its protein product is CASSTSEAGNYGYTF.

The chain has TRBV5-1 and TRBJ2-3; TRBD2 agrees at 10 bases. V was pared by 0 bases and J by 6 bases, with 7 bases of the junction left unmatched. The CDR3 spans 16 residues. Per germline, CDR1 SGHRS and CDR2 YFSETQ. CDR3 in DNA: TGCGCCAGCAGCTTGGTCCTAGCGGGAGATTCTGATACGCAGTATTTT. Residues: CASSLVLAGDSDTQYF.

CDR3 protein: CASSQNPSSSYNEQFF. CDR3 coding DNA: TGCGCCAGCAGCCAGAACCCATCAAGCTCCTACAATGAGCAGTTCTTC. The V call is TRBV4-1, the J call TRBJ2-1; D gene uncertain. Per the germline V gene, CDR1 is MGHRA and CDR2 is YSYEKL. CDR3 length: 16 amino acids. V lost 3 bases and J lost 0, with 12 bases in between.

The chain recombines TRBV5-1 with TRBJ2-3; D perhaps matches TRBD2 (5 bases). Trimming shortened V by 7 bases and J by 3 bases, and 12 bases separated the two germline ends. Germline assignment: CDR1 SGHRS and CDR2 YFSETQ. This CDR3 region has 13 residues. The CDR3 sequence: CASAPGGTDTQYF. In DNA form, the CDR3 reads TGCGCCAGCGCACCTGGCGGGACAGATACGCAGTATTTT.

The CDR3 here is CASSRIGAGPLNSPLHF. The CDR3 region has the DNA TGTGCCAGTAGCCGCATCGGGGCAGGGCCATTGAATTCACCCCTCCACTTT. This sequence joins TRBV19 and TRBJ1-6, with D perhaps matching TRBD1 (5 bases). From germline, CDR1 is LNHDA and CDR2 SQIVND (reference sequence). This CDR3 has 17 residues. The V end was cut by 6 bases, the J end by 7 bases, with 22 bases between. Filled out from reference TRBV19 and TRBJ1-6, the complete variable domain reads DGGITQSPKYLFRKEGQNVTLSCEQNLNHDAMYWYRQDPGQGLRLIYYSQIVNDFQKGDIAEGYSVSREKKESFPLTVTSAQKNPTAFYLCASSRIGAGPLNSPLHFGNGTRLTVT.

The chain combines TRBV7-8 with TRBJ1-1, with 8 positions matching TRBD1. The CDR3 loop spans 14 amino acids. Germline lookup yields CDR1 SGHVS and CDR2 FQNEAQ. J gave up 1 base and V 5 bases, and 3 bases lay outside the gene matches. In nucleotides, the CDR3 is TGTGCCAGCAGCCCGGGACAGGCGAACACTGAAGCTTTCTTT. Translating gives CASSPGQANTEAFF.